This record looks at one TCR beta chain sequence and its context. No antigen is known for it. The record has no base qualities; no much larger clone is one base away. The CDR3, from cysteine to phenylalanine, totals 16 residues. The retained sequence is limited to the CDR3, 48 bases, with the frame set at the first base. As encoded in the germline V gene, CDR1 is SGHDT while CDR2 is YYEEEE. V was cut back by 5 bases and J by 4 bases, leaving a gap of 18 bases between them. The sample belongs to a study of PD-1 blockade in classical Hodgkin lymphoma (dated by TCRdb to the early 2020s). Regarding the research as a whole: Nivolumab dosing was 3 mg/kg intravenously every 2 weeks, continuing until either disease progression or unacceptable toxicity. To define a peripheral blood immune signature of response to PD-1 blockade in classical Hodgkin lymphoma, the study combined TCR beta sequencing with CyTOF.

The meaning of the sample's time point label: cycle 1 day 1 (C1D1), immediately before nivolumab initiation. Relapse after autologous stem cell transplantation had occurred in all trial patients, and cohorts A, B and C were distinguished by prior brentuximab vedotin exposure. A total of under 70 patients with relapsed/refractory classical Hodgkin lymphoma made up the trial cohort, and each patient's best overall response was complete response, partial response or progressive disease. Single-agent nivolumab was administered to trial patients in the multi-cohort phase II CheckMate 205 trial. An independent review committee assessed best overall response by applying the 2007 International Working Group response criteria. PBMCs from the trial were collected at three points: immediately before nivolumab initiation (C1D1), and during therapy at cycle 2 day 1 and cycle 4 day 1. Peripheral blood was collected in 8 mL Vacutainer Cell Preparation Tubes, from which PBMCs were isolated by centrifugation and then cryopreserved.

The Qiagen DNeasy kit was used to extract genomic DNA both from unsorted PBMCs and from the negatively selected CD4+ and CD8+ fractions. TCR beta CDR3 regions were amplified by immunoSEQ multiplex PCR using primers annealing to V and J segments. A synthetic immune receptor repertoire was used to minimize amplification bias, and remaining bias was computationally removed after sequencing. The published analysis was carried out like this. Repertoire diversity was quantified as the Shannon entropy index using custom Python scripts. Unsorted, CD4+ and CD8+ repertoires were analyzed separately, except for combined analyses in which CD4+ and CD8+ sequences were merged in silico. A clone was considered expanded if an increase in frequency of at least 2-fold after treatment relative to C1D1 was found, and a pseudocount of 0.5 was applied to clones undetected at baseline. Clones with 0 or 1 copy at C1D1 were defined as singleton clones, while clones with 2 or more copies were defined as non-singleton clones. By matching protein sequences in sorted samples from the same patient, clones expanded in unsorted samples were annotated as CD4+, CD8+ or unknown. Diversity changes from C1D1 to C4D1 were tested in paired samples using Wilcoxon tests. Drawn from immuneACCESS, this table holds only the in-frame rearrangements with V and J called that TCRdb kept. Clones are partly lost; checked studies trace under half to an unresolved V gene and leave the rest unexplained. For V, J and clone size, that table is used; D and trimming come from the DNA. For this sample there are nearly 55,000 clones; 81% appear just once. The ten largest clones capture 16% of the sample.

Study-wide findings and limitations: A significant rise by C4D1 was seen in CD4+ but not CD8+ TCR diversity (p=0.0027 vs p=0.16), with the rise being most apparent in complete responders (p=0.02). Newly diagnosed patients were reported to have lower baseline TCR diversity than healthy donors, and relapsed/refractory patients were reported to have lower baseline TCR diversity still. Trial patients achieving complete response had baseline diversity similar to newly diagnosed patients, whereas partial responders and progressors had significantly lower diversity. The study was restricted to a single clinical trial cohort, and the causes of repertoire differences, possibly disease activity or prior therapy, were left undefined. Diversity was lower in patients who began nivolumab less than 1 year after ASCT, so these patients were left out of later analyses to avoid confounding by immune reconstitution.

The sequencing used peripheral blood mononuclear cells (PBMCs), collected at baseline. The TCR sequence derives from a human donor with classical Hodgkin lymphoma. Rearrangement joined TRBV5-6 to TRBJ2-2; possibly the D gene is TRBD2, per 6 matching bases. The sequenced DNA is TGTGCCAGCAGTCTCCGCGGGCGGAGGGGCACCGGGGAGCTGTTTTTT. The translation is CASSLRGRRGTGELFF.